This entry features one TCR beta chain sequence. Its antigen is undetermined. Researchers ran the PCR with 60 Vbeta and 13 Jbeta primers. The method was immunoSEQ multiplex PCR; TCRdb's version includes in-frame clones alone and lacks a portion of them. The table shows 150,000 or so clones, with 60% to 80% occurring only once. This sample is part of a study of cytomegalovirus exposure and HLA in healthy donors. Study conclusions and caveats: Researchers reported from a later analysis that most CMV-associated TCR beta chains appeared HLA-restricted.

The germline V gene encodes CDR1 SNHLY and CDR2 FYNNEI. V lost 6 bases and J lost 2, with 15 bases in between. The CDR3 is made up of 15 amino acids. The chain joins TRBV2 to TRBJ2-3; TRBD1 might be the D (6 bases). Sequences were obtained from PBMCs. This sequence originates from a woman in her fifties or sixties in good health and CMV-seropositive. The CDR3 loop is CASSTQQGTTDTQYF. Written as DNA, the CDR3 is TGTGCCAGCAGCACCCAGCAGGGGACCACAGATACGCAGTATTTT.